These T cell receptor beta chains were read from a single sample in a study of beta chain features in type 1 diabetes. Libraries were prepared by immunoSEQ multiplex PCR; TCRdb keeps only in-frame clonotypes and omits some of them. This table has hundreds of thousands of clones, around an eighth appearing once. Sample: naive CD4+ T cells from blood. Receptors originate from a young man with type 1 diabetes. Each CDR3 is given with its conserved first and last residue. A D gene is named only where the DNA matches it firmly. Not every row has a clone size; where given, it reads once, few, many or a size class.

length	V	size	D	J	DNA	CDR3
13	TRBV30	few	NA	TRBJ1-2	TGTGCCTGGAGTGAGTTAGCTAACTATGGCTACACCTTC	CAWSELANYGYTF
15	TRBV27	NA	NA	TRBJ1-1	TGTGCCAGCAGCATCGGGACGGAGAGGGAAACTGAAGCTTTCTTT	CASSIGTERETEAFF
14	TRBV15	NA	TRBD1	TRBJ2-7	TGTGCCACCAGCAGGAGACAGGGGATCTACGAGCAGTACTTC	CATSRRQGIYEQYF
15	TRBV5-1	NA	TRBD2	TRBJ2-7	TGCGCCAGCAGCTCCCTAGCGGGAGGAAGGGACGAGCAGTACTTC	CASSSLAGGRDEQYF
15	TRBV14	NA	TRBD1	TRBJ1-4	TGTGCCAGCAGCCAAGATCAGGGGGCAGGTGAAAAACTGTTTTTT	CASSQDQGAGEKLFF
19	TRBV4-2	NA	TRBD2	TRBJ2-3	TGTGCCAGCAGCCCGATGTCCCCACTACTAGCGGGGGACACAGATACGCAGTATTTT	CASSPMSPLLAGDTDTQYF
14	TRBV29-1	NA	TRBD2	TRBJ2-3	TGCAGCGTTCTAGCGGGGGGGACCAGGGATACGCAGTATTTT	CSVLAGGTRDTQYF
16	TRBV30	NA	TRBD2	TRBJ2-2	TGTGCCTGGAGTGAGGGAGTACTAGCGGGCACCGGGGAGCTGTTTTTT	CAWSEGVLAGTGELFF
18	TRBV11-3	NA	TRBD2	TRBJ2-3	TGTGCCAGCAGCTTAAGCCCTAGCGGGAGGAGCGGCACAGATACGCAGTATTTT	CASSLSPSGRSGTDTQYF
13	TRBV28	NA	NA	TRBJ2-7	TGTGCCAGCAGTTCGTCCCCTTCCTACGAGCAGTACTTC	CASSSSPSYEQYF
13	TRBV30	few	NA	TRBJ2-5	TGTGCCTGGAGCGGACAGTACCAAGAGACCCAGTACTTC	CAWSGQYQETQYF
16	TRBV9	NA	NA	TRBJ1-1	TGTGCCAGCACCCAAAAAACAGACACATTGAACACTGAAGCTTTCTTT	CASTQKTDTLNTEAFF
12	TRBV29-1	NA	TRBD1	TRBJ1-1	TGCAGCGCTGGACAGGGGTTCGCTGAAGCTTTCTTT	CSAGQGFAEAFF
14	TRBV5-6	few	NA	TRBJ2-1	TGTGCCAGCAGCCGTGGAAAGGCCTACAATGAGCAGTTCTTC	CASSRGKAYNEQFF
13	TRBV30	NA	TRBD2	TRBJ2-5	TGTGCCTGGAGTCGACTAGCTCAAGAGACCCAGTACTTC	CAWSRLAQETQYF
12	TRBV30	NA	TRBD2	TRBJ2-7	TGTGCCTGGACGGGGGGAACCTACGAGCAGTACTTC	CAWTGGTYEQYF
16	TRBV14	NA	NA	TRBJ1-2	TGTGCCAGCAGCCACCCAAAATCCACAGGCTACTATGGCTACACCTTC	CASSHPKSTGYYGYTF
16	TRBV6-6	NA	NA	TRBJ1-1	TGTGCCAGCAGTTACACCCCGACAGCCGGGAACACTGAAGCTTTCTTT	CASSYTPTAGNTEAFF
18	TRBV29-1	few	TRBD1	TRBJ1-4	TGCAGCGTTAGAGTCGGACAGGCGAGTATCGGAACTAATGAAAAACTGTTTTTT	CSVRVGQASIGTNEKLFF